This T cell receptor (beta chain) was identified in a study of blood T cell repertoires in COVID-19. Here immunoSEQ multiplex PCR was the method, and the copy in TCRdb shows in-frame clones only, minus some. This sample has fewer than 200,000 clones, with around four fifths found just once. This CDR3 has 15 amino acids. This clone was detected only once. Input material: PBMCs or T cells enriched from blood (not recorded which). The chain employs TRBV21-1 and TRBJ2-7; TRBD2 is the table's D call and was not checked against the DNA. TRBV21-1 is labeled a pseudogene. The TCR comes from a woman aged 50 to 60 in a cohort exposed to, infected with or recovered from COVID-19 (not recorded which). The CDR3 DNA sequence: TGTGCCAGCAGCAAACCTCCTTCCGGCTCCTACGAGCAGTACTTC. It translates to CASSKPPSGSYEQYF.